This TCR beta chain was sequenced for a study of metastatic and nonmetastatic thyroid tumors. No treatment of any kind had been given to any patient before thyroid surgery. TCRdb reassembled clones from the PCR reads with MiXCR. The table shows just over 7,500 clones, with over 20% occurring only once. The V segment lost 10 bases and the J segment 10 bases; nucleotides outside the gene matches: 20. Germline V gives CDR1 MNHNS, CDR2 SASEGT. This CDR3 spans 15 amino acids. The source is a female donor with papillary thyroid cancer or a benign thyroid nodule (not recorded which). Some clones in this sample may be carry-over from other donors' samples. The rearrangement links TRBV6-1 to TRBJ1-2, with 8 bases lining up with TRBD1. The sequencing sample was made of adjacent normal tissue. In nucleotides, the CDR3 is TGTGCCATCAGACCGACCCAGGGGGCGCTGGGTGTCTACACCTTC. Translation gives CAIRPTQGALGVYTF.